The 22 T cell receptor beta chains below all came from one sample that was sequenced in a study of T cells in Graves' hyperthyroidism and ophthalmopathy. Using RNA transcripts as the source, TCR beta CDR3 regions were amplified. First-round RT-PCR targeting the TCR CDR3 was performed with the HTBI primer set. TCRdb processed the multiplex PCR reads anew with MiXCR; each CDR3 protein has one entry. This table holds roughly 240,000 distinct CDR3 sequences, about 15% found once. Sequencing used blood. All receptors come from a woman between 18 and 29 years old with Graves' ophthalmopathy.

Many counts were recorded for this clonotype. The chain couples TRBV7-9 to TRBJ1-3; D is uncertain. The V and J ends lost 2 bases and 0 bases respectively, with 5 bases between them. CDR3 length: 14 amino acids. The germline V gene has CDR1 SEHNR and CDR2 FQNEAQ (reference sequence). The CDR3 is CASSLRDSGNTIYF. Here the CDR3 DNA reads TGTGCCAGCAGCTTACGGGACTCTGGAAACACCATATATTTT.

The chain joins TRBV28 to TRBJ2-7; 8 bases match TRBD1. The CDR3 is 16 amino acids. In germline, CDR1 is MDHEN, CDR2 SYDVKM. V lost 5 bases, J lost 0 bases, and 9 bases stayed unmatched. CDR3 region: CASSDRWGQASYEQYF. The CDR3 bases are TGTGCCAGCAGTGACAGGTGGGGACAGGCCTCCTACGAGCAGTACTTC.

With respect to this clonotype: A read error may explain this, as a much larger clone is one base away. The chain links TRBV7-2 to TRBJ2-2; a weak D match, TRBD2 (6 bases). The CDR3 runs to 13 residues. Germline CDR1 SGHTA, CDR2 FQGNSA. The CDR3 DNA is TGTGCCAGCAGCCCTTGGGCCGGCGGGGAGCTGCTTTTT. This codes for CASSPWAGGELLF.

This clonotype was detected many times. This chain joins TRBV7-6 and TRBJ1-1; TRBD1 aligns across 7 bases. Germline loops: CDR1 SGHVS, CDR2 FNYEAQ. The CDR3 runs 15 residues. V dropped 3 bases and J dropped 5; count of bases not matched to a gene: 9. Written as DNA, the CDR3 is TGTGCCAGCAGCTTCGGGTCAGGGGGTGGAACTGAAGCTTTCTTT. Its protein product is CASSFGSGGGTEAFF.

This clonotype was counted a few times. J is TRBJ1-6 and V is TRBV6-1; 9 bases align to TRBD1. CDR1 is MNHNS, CDR2 SASEGT, per germline. V lost 6 bases to trimming and J lost 10 bases; unmatched junction nucleotides: 7. This CDR3 is built from 14 residues. The CDR3 spells CASSRGQGGSPLHF. CDR3 DNA sequence: TGTGCCAGCAGCCGGGGACAGGGTGGCTCACCCCTCCACTTT.

Points on this clonotype: Just one base apart from a much larger clone, this may be a read error. The chain has TRBV14 and TRBJ2-5; D may be TRBD1 (6 bases). The length of the CDR3 is 15 residues. Germline assignment: CDR1 SGHDN and CDR2 FVKESK. The V end lost 4 bases, the J end lost 5 bases, and 17 bases lay between the germline ends. As DNA, the CDR3 is TGTGCCAGCAGCCTTCATCCAGGGGCAGATGAGACCCAGTACTTC. The encoded protein is CASSLHPGADETQYF.

This clonotype was seen ten or more times. This rearrangement joins TRBV3-1 to TRBJ1-2, with D possibly being TRBD1 (5 bases). The CDR3 has 15 amino acids. V lost 3 bases and J lost 0, with 11 bases in between. Germline V gene sequence: CDR1 LGHDT, CDR2 YNNKEL (reference sequence). The CDR3 loop reads CASSHSGTANYGYTF. The CDR3 DNA reads TGTGCCAGCAGCCATTCCGGGACGGCTAACTATGGCTACACCTTC.

This clonotype was found many times. The gene calls are TRBV18 and TRBJ2-7, with D uncertain. Per the germline V gene, CDR1 is KGHSH and CDR2 is LQKENI. Deletions cut 2 bases from V and 2 bases from J, with 10 bases between. The CDR3 is made up of 14 amino acids. The CDR3 reads CASSPGLEAYEQYF. The CDR3 DNA sequence: TGTGCCAGCTCACCAGGGCTAGAGGCCTACGAGCAGTACTTC.

This clonotype was picked up a small number of times. The chain uses TRBV5-4 and TRBJ2-7, with 8 bases matching TRBD2. The junction had 9 bases not matched to a gene; V was cut back by 4 bases and J by 6 bases. Germline values: CDR1 SGHNT, CDR2 YYREEE (reference sequence). The length of the CDR3 is 14 residues. The CDR3 sequence is CASSPRDSGIEQYF. CDR3 coding DNA: TGTGCCAGCAGCCCCCGAGATAGCGGGATCGAGCAGTACTTC. The whole variable domain, remainder taken from reference TRBV5-4 and TRBJ2-7, is ETGVTQSPTHLIKTRGQQVTLRCSSQSGHNTVSWYQQALGQGPQFIFQYYREEENGRGNFPPRFSGLQFPNYSSELNVNALELDDSALYLCASSPRDSGIEQYFGPGTRLTVT.

In this sample, this clonotype turned up many times. This chain connects TRBV7-3 to TRBJ2-2; TRBD1 might be the D (6 bases). Per germline, CDR1 SGHTA and CDR2 FQGTGA. The ends were cut back, 5 bases at V and 7 bases at J, with 17 bases in the middle. The CDR3 totals 15 residues. The CDR3 bases are TGTGCCAGCAGCCCACAGGGTCCAGGGATCGGGGAGCTGTTTTTT. This gives the protein CASSPQGPGIGELFF.

At least ten counts were recorded for this clonotype. The rearrangement links TRBV5-6 to TRBJ2-1; TRBD1 agrees at 8 bases. Germline CDR1 SGHDT, CDR2 YYEEEE. The CDR3 contains 16 residues. Trimming cost V 0 bases and J 4 bases; bases outside gene matches: 6. The chain's CDR3 is CASSLVRDRTYNEQFF. The CDR3 DNA reads TGTGCCAGCAGCTTGGTACGGGACAGGACTTACAATGAGCAGTTCTTC.

There are many counts of this clonotype. The chain has TRBV30 and TRBJ2-5; D could derive from TRBD1 or TRBD2 (5 bases each). Germline CDR1 and CDR2: GTSNPN and SVGIG (reference sequence). The CDR3 sequence is 16 residues long. V dropped 0 bases and J dropped 4 bases, with 18 bases sitting between them. Here the CDR3 DNA reads TGTGCCTGGAGTGTAGGATGGTTGAGGGGTGGAGAGACCCAGTACTTC. Encoded protein: CAWSVGWLRGGETQYF.

The chain combines TRBV6-1 with TRBJ1-5, with TRBD1 matching over 11 bases. CDR3 length: 17 amino acids. J was trimmed by 7 bases and V by 4 bases; bases with no gene match: 12. The V gene's germline CDR1 is MNHNS and CDR2 SASEGT. The CDR3 coding sequence is TGTGCCAGCAGTGTAACCGGGACAGGGGGAAGTCGGCAGCCCCAGCATTTT. It translates to CASSVTGTGGSRQPQHF.

This clonotype was counted many times. The V call is TRBV29-1, the J call TRBJ2-2; possibly TRBD2 for D (6 bases). The CDR3 sequence is 15 residues long. Per germline, CDR1 SQVTM and CDR2 ANQGSEA. The V gene lost 5 bases and the J gene lost 2 bases, with 15 bases spanning the gap. Here the CDR3 reads CSVFWLAINTGELFF. CDR3 bases: TGCAGCGTTTTTTGGCTAGCGATAAACACCGGGGAGCTGTTTTTT.

This chain joins TRBV5-1 and TRBJ1-2; 7 bases align to TRBD1. With 4 bases clipped from V and 5 bases from J, the junction kept 14 bases outside the gene matches. Germline CDR1 SGHRS, CDR2 YFSETQ. The CDR3 covers 16 residues. In nucleotides, the CDR3 is TGCGCCAGCAGCCGGATATCGGCCCAGGGGGGTTATGGCTACACCTTC. Protein sequence: CASSRISAQGGYGYTF.

J is TRBJ1-4 and V is TRBV28; D possibly corresponds to TRBD1 (5 bases). CDR3 size: 16 residues. Deletions cut 2 bases from V and 8 bases from J, with 18 bases between. Germline V gives CDR1 MDHEN, CDR2 SYDVKM. In DNA, the CDR3 is TGTGCCAGCAGTTTACCTGGGGGAGGGATGGAGGAAAAACTGTTTTTT. Translated, it gives CASSLPGGGMEEKLFF.

This clonotype was counted only a few times. This chain links TRBV12-3 or TRBV12-4 with TRBJ2-7; weak D call: TRBD1 (5 bases). V gave up 2 bases and J gave up 5 bases, with 13 bases separating them. The CDR3 is 14 residues long. DNA for the CDR3: TGTGCCAGCAGTTTACAGGGTGGCCTTAACGAGCAGTACTTC. Amino acids: CASSLQGGLNEQYF.

This chain uses TRBV28 with TRBJ2-1; D is unresolved. In germline, CDR1 is MDHEN, CDR2 SYDVKM. This CDR3 has 13 residues. The ends were cut back, 3 bases at V and 4 bases at J, with 7 bases in the middle. The CDR3: CASSFQLYNEQFF. CDR3 nucleotide sequence: TGTGCCAGCAGTTTTCAGCTTTACAATGAGCAGTTCTTC.

In its sample, this clonotype was seen a few times. The CDR3 nucleotides are TGTGCCAGCAGATTAACACCGGGACAGGGAAACCTTGAAGCTTTCTTT. Translated: CASRLTPGQGNLEAFF. The genes are TRBV6-1 and TRBJ1-1; 9 bases map to TRBD1. The CDR3 spans 16 residues. With 6 bases clipped from V and 7 bases from J, the junction kept 15 bases outside the gene matches. Germline-derived CDR1 and CDR2 are MNHNS and SASEGT.

At least ten counts were recorded for this clonotype. This sequence joins TRBV4-1 and TRBJ2-1, with TRBD2 matching 13 bases. The V gene end was trimmed by 0 bases and the J gene end by 7 bases; junction bases not matched to a gene: 9. This CDR3 is 18 amino acids long. Per germline, CDR1 MGHRA and CDR2 YSYEKL. CDR3 protein: CASSQDMLGTSGANEQFF. The CDR3 DNA follows: TGCGCCAGCAGCCAAGATATGTTAGGGACTAGCGGGGCGAATGAGCAGTTCTTC.

This clonotype was seen many times. The chain is built from TRBV15 and TRBJ2-5; TRBD2 might be the D (5 bases). Trimming removed 1 base from V and 1 base from J, with 16 bases in between. Germline-derived CDR1 and CDR2 are LNHNV and YYDKDF (reference sequence). The CDR3 spans 17 residues. This CDR3 is CATSRATRGRGQETQYF. For the CDR3, the DNA is TGTGCCACCAGCAGAGCCACGAGAGGGAGAGGCCAAGAGACCCAGTACTTC.

This clonotype was observed at least ten times. The V call is TRBV28, the J call TRBJ1-5; weak D call: TRBD1 (5 bases). This CDR3 region has 14 residues. Germline V lookup: CDR1 MDHEN, CDR2 SYDVKM. The V gene lost 5 bases and the J gene lost 4 bases, with 12 bases spanning the gap. The CDR3 DNA is TGTGCCAGCAGTAGTGCGGGGGTGAATCAGCCCCAGCATTTT. This sequence encodes CASSSAGVNQPQHF.